This entry describes one T cell receptor (beta chain). Antigen: not known. This PCR relied on a set of 60 Vbeta primers and 13 Jbeta primers. Assay: immunoSEQ multiplex PCR; the TCRdb copy retains only in-frame clones and omits some. The repertoire includes 150,000 to 200,000 clones, roughly 80% of them detected once, and approximately 5.4% sits in the top ten. This sample was included in a study of cytomegalovirus exposure and HLA in healthy donors. V lost 6 bases and J lost 5; bases outside the gene matches: 5. The CDR3 consists of 14 residues. Germline-derived CDR1 and CDR2 are MNHEY and SMNVEV (reference sequence). General observations from the study: In presence/absence analyses, roughly uniform sequencing depth across donors was assumed. In vitro experiments confirmed that a few CMV-associated chains were specific for CMV antigens. Published work reported that the classifier diagnosed cytomegalovirus status with high specificity and sensitivity. In a later analysis, V- and J-gene trimming of beta chains associated with a DCLRE1C missense variant, replicated independently.

The chain employs TRBV27 and TRBJ1-2; TRBD1 matches 11 bases. The TCR was taken from a woman aged 25 to 39 in good health and CMV-seropositive. Sample: PBMCs. The CDR3: CASRAGTGGYGYTF. CDR3 sequence (DNA): TGTGCCAGCAGGGCCGGGACAGGGGGGTATGGCTACACCTTC.